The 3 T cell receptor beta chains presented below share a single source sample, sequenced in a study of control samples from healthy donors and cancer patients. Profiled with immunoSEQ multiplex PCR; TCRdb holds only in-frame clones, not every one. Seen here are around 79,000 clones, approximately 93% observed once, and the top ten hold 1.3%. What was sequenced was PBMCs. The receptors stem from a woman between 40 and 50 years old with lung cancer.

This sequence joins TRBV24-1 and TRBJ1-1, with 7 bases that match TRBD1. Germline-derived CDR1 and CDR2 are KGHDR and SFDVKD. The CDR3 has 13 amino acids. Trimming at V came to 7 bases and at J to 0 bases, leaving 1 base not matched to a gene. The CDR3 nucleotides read TGTGCCACCAGGGGACAGCTGAACACTGAAGCTTTCTTT. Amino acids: CATRGQLNTEAFF.

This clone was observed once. The CDR3 bases are TGTGCCAGCAGCGCGAGGATCGGGACAGGGGCTAACTACAATGAGCAGTTCTTC. Its translation is CASSARIGTGANYNEQFF. The V gene is TRBV9, the J gene TRBJ2-1, with 10 bases aligning to TRBD1. This CDR3 comprises 18 residues. The V and J ends lost 3 bases and 3 bases, in that order; junction bases with no gene match: 12. The V gene's germline CDR1 is SGDLS and CDR2 YYNGEE.

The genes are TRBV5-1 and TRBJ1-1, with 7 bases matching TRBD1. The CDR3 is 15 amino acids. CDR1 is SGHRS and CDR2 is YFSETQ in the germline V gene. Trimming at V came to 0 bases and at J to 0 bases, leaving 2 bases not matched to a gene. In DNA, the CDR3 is TGCGCCAGCAGCTTGGGGGACAGACTGAACACTGAAGCTTTCTTT. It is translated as CASSLGDRLNTEAFF. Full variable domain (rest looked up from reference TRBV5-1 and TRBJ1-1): KAGVTQTPRYLIKTRGQQVTLSCSPISGHRSVSWYQQTPGQGLQFLFEYFSETQRNKGNFPGRFSGRQFSNSRSEMNVSTLELGDSALYLCASSLGDRLNTEAFFGQGTRLTVV.